A selection of T cell receptor beta chains follows, all from one sample in a study of blood T cell repertoires in COVID-19. Libraries were prepared by immunoSEQ multiplex PCR; TCRdb keeps only in-frame clonotypes and omits some of them. The sample includes approximately 85,000 clones, 87% of them seen just once. The specimen sequenced was peripheral blood. These receptors were taken from a woman aged 50 to 60 with active or convalescent COVID-19. The CDR3 runs from the conserved cysteine through the conserved F or W. The order of the fields is V gene, clone size, D gene, J gene, CDR3 protein, CDR3 DNA. A D gene is named only where the DNA matches it firmly. Not every row has a clone size; where given, it reads once, few, many or a size class.

v_gene: TRBV19
abundance: once
d_gene: TRBD2
j_gene: TRBJ2-5
CDR3aa: CASSFGLAALQETQYF
CDR3nt: TGTGCCAGTAGTTTCGGACTAGCGGCCCTACAAGAGACCCAGTACTTC

v_gene: TRBV7-2
abundance: once
d_gene: -
j_gene: TRBJ1-5
CDR3aa: CASSSQPGPNQPQHF
CDR3nt: TGTGCCAGCAGCTCGCAACCTGGGCCCAATCAGCCCCAGCATTTT

v_gene: TRBV15
abundance: -
d_gene: TRBD1
j_gene: TRBJ2-7
CDR3aa: CATSRVSDRGSYEQYF
CDR3nt: TGTGCCACCAGCAGAGTTTCCGACAGGGGATCCTACGAGCAGTACTTC

v_gene: TRBV11-3
abundance: -
d_gene: -
j_gene: TRBJ1-1
CDR3aa: CASSLGGLGRTEAFF
CDR3nt: TGTGCCAGCAGCTTGGGGGGACTCGGCAGGACTGAAGCTTTCTTT

v_gene: TRBV3-1/TRBV3-2
abundance: -
d_gene: -
j_gene: TRBJ2-1
CDR3aa: CASSLAWGDNEQFF
CDR3nt: TGTGCCAGCAGCCTCGCCTGGGGGGACAATGAGCAGTTCTTC

v_gene: TRBV5-4
abundance: -
d_gene: -
j_gene: TRBJ2-1
CDR3aa: CASSLGGSYNEQFF
CDR3nt: TGTGCCAGCAGCTTAGGGGGCTCCTACAATGAGCAGTTCTTC

v_gene: TRBV12-3/TRBV12-4
abundance: -
d_gene: -
j_gene: TRBJ1-1
CDR3aa: CASRRGGNTEAFF
CDR3nt: TGTGCCAGCAGGAGGGGGGGAAACACTGAAGCTTTCTTT

v_gene: TRBV6-2/TRBV6-3
abundance: -
d_gene: -
j_gene: TRBJ1-1
CDR3aa: CASSLLGNTEAFF
CDR3nt: TGTGCCAGCAGCTTACTCGGGAACACTGAAGCTTTCTTT

v_gene: TRBV28
abundance: -
d_gene: -
j_gene: TRBJ1-6
CDR3aa: CASRTSNSPLHF
CDR3nt: TGTGCCAGCAGGACAAGTAATTCACCCCTCCACTTT

v_gene: TRBV27
abundance: -
d_gene: TRBD1
j_gene: TRBJ2-1
CDR3aa: CASSPRQGGSEQFF
CDR3nt: TGTGCCAGCAGTCCACGACAGGGCGGGTCTGAGCAGTTCTTC

v_gene: TRBV19
abundance: -
d_gene: TRBD1
j_gene: TRBJ2-3
CDR3aa: CASTLGQGVIDTQYF
CDR3nt: TGTGCCAGTACCCTAGGACAGGGGGTAATCGATACGCAGTATTTT

v_gene: TRBV14
abundance: -
d_gene: -
j_gene: TRBJ2-4
CDR3aa: CASSQVTGYIQYF
CDR3nt: TGTGCCAGCAGCCAAGTTACAGGGTACATTCAGTACTTC

v_gene: TRBV29-1
abundance: -
d_gene: TRBD1
j_gene: TRBJ1-5
CDR3aa: CSASSQGDSNQPQHF
CDR3nt: TGCAGCGCCAGTTCCCAGGGGGATAGCAATCAGCCCCAGCATTTT

v_gene: TRBV7-3
abundance: -
d_gene: TRBD2
j_gene: TRBJ2-5
CDR3aa: CASSLTAASGGLQETQYF
CDR3nt: TGTGCCAGCAGCTTAACGGCGGCTAGCGGGGGCCTCCAAGAGACCCAGTACTTC

v_gene: TRBV2
abundance: -
d_gene: TRBD2
j_gene: TRBJ2-7
CDR3aa: CASSIAGGIYEQYF
CDR3nt: TGTGCCAGCAGTATAGCGGGGGGGATCTACGAGCAGTACTTC

v_gene: TRBV7-8
abundance: once
d_gene: -
j_gene: TRBJ1-5
CDR3aa: CASSPLTGSNQPQHF
CDR3nt: TGTGCCAGCAGCCCCCTGACAGGTAGCAATCAGCCCCAGCATTTT

v_gene: TRBV11-2
abundance: -
d_gene: -
j_gene: TRBJ2-2
CDR3aa: CASSLDRGLMTNTGELFF
CDR3nt: TGTGCCAGCAGCTTAGATAGGGGACTGATGACGAACACCGGGGAGCTGTTTTTT

v_gene: TRBV6-5
abundance: -
d_gene: -
j_gene: TRBJ1-2
CDR3aa: CASSYSGQEYGYTF
CDR3nt: TGTGCCAGCAGTTACTCGGGGCAGGAATATGGCTACACCTTC

v_gene: TRBV18
abundance: -
d_gene: -
j_gene: TRBJ1-1
CDR3aa: CASSRDWLNTEAFF
CDR3nt: TGTGCCAGCTCACGGGACTGGTTGAACACTGAAGCTTTCTTT

v_gene: TRBV19
abundance: -
d_gene: TRBD1
j_gene: TRBJ1-5
CDR3aa: CASTSDRSNQPQHF
CDR3nt: TGTGCCAGCACTTCGGACAGGAGCAATCAGCCCCAGCATTTT

v_gene: TRBV5-4
abundance: -
d_gene: -
j_gene: TRBJ1-4
CDR3aa: CASSLAGVATNEKLFF
CDR3nt: TGTGCCAGCAGCTTGGCCGGGGTCGCAACTAATGAAAAACTGTTTTTT

v_gene: TRBV11-1
abundance: -
d_gene: -
j_gene: TRBJ1-1
CDR3aa: CASSEMTVNTEAFF
CDR3nt: TGTGCCAGCAGCGAGATGACAGTGAACACTGAAGCTTTCTTT

v_gene: TRBV25-1
abundance: -
d_gene: TRBD2
j_gene: TRBJ2-3
CDR3aa: CASSPAGSTDTQYF
CDR3nt: TGTGCCAGCAGTCCAGCGGGAAGCACAGATACGCAGTATTTT

v_gene: TRBV18
abundance: few
d_gene: -
j_gene: TRBJ2-7
CDR3aa: CASSTDYEQYF
CDR3nt: TGTGCCAGCTCCACAGATTACGAGCAGTACTTC

v_gene: TRBV6-6
abundance: -
d_gene: -
j_gene: TRBJ2-2
CDR3aa: CASTSEREEAGELFF
CDR3nt: TGTGCCAGCACCAGCGAAAGGGAGGAGGCCGGGGAGCTGTTTTTT

v_gene: TRBV4-2
abundance: -
d_gene: -
j_gene: TRBJ1-1
CDR3aa: CASSQANGAEAFF
CDR3nt: TGTGCCAGCAGCCAAGCCAACGGGGCTGAAGCTTTCTTT

v_gene: TRBV2
abundance: -
d_gene: TRBD2
j_gene: TRBJ2-2
CDR3aa: CASSGTSGAGELFF
CDR3nt: TGTGCCAGCAGCGGGACTAGCGGGGCCGGGGAGCTGTTTTTT

v_gene: TRBV15
abundance: -
d_gene: -
j_gene: TRBJ2-5
CDR3aa: CATSRSPLEAETQYF
CDR3nt: TGTGCCACCAGCAGATCTCCCCTCGAGGCGGAGACCCAGTACTTC

v_gene: TRBV5-6
abundance: -
d_gene: -
j_gene: TRBJ1-5
CDR3aa: CASSLDRVGNQPQHF
CDR3nt: TGTGCCAGCAGCTTGGACAGGGTTGGCAATCAGCCCCAGCATTTT

v_gene: TRBV19
abundance: -
d_gene: -
j_gene: TRBJ1-5
CDR3aa: CASSVQGPNNQPQHF
CDR3nt: TGTGCCAGTAGTGTCCAGGGGCCGAACAATCAGCCCCAGCATTTT

v_gene: TRBV6-5
abundance: -
d_gene: TRBD2
j_gene: TRBJ2-1
CDR3aa: CASRILAGGYNEQFF
CDR3nt: TGTGCCAGCAGGATACTAGCGGGGGGGTACAATGAGCAGTTCTTC

v_gene: TRBV19
abundance: -
d_gene: -
j_gene: TRBJ2-7
CDR3aa: CASSIHGYEQYF
CDR3nt: TGTGCCAGTAGTATCCACGGTTACGAGCAGTACTTC

v_gene: TRBV30
abundance: -
d_gene: -
j_gene: TRBJ1-5
CDR3aa: CALEVMNQPQHF
CDR3nt: TGTGCCTTGGAGGTAATGAATCAGCCCCAGCATTTT

v_gene: TRBV21-1
abundance: -
d_gene: -
j_gene: TRBJ2-1
CDR3aa: CASSKEGTGGIFWYNEQFF
CDR3nt: TGTGCCAGCAGCAAAGAGGGGACAGGGGGCATCTTTTGGTACAATGAGCAGTTCTTC

v_gene: TRBV12-5
abundance: -
d_gene: TRBD1
j_gene: TRBJ1-4
CDR3aa: CASGLVFGTGDEKLFF
CDR3nt: TGTGCTAGTGGTTTAGTATTCGGGACAGGGGATGAAAAACTGTTTTTT

v_gene: TRBV28
abundance: -
d_gene: TRBD1
j_gene: TRBJ1-2
CDR3aa: CATDRGPRGYGYTF
CDR3nt: TGTGCCACGGACAGGGGCCCCCGGGGCTATGGCTACACCTTC

v_gene: TRBV7-3
abundance: few
d_gene: TRBD1
j_gene: TRBJ1-2
CDR3aa: CASSPTGADGYTF
CDR3nt: TGTGCCAGCAGCCCGACAGGGGCGGATGGCTACACCTTC

v_gene: TRBV5-1
abundance: -
d_gene: -
j_gene: TRBJ2-3
CDR3aa: CASSLRGRALTDTQYF
CDR3nt: TGCGCCAGCAGCTTGCGGGGTAGGGCGCTCACAGATACGCAGTATTTT

v_gene: TRBV7-2
abundance: -
d_gene: TRBD1
j_gene: TRBJ1-1
CDR3aa: CASSFDRVEITEAFF
CDR3nt: TGTGCCAGCAGCTTCGACAGGGTTGAGATCACTGAAGCTTTCTTT

v_gene: TRBV27
abundance: -
d_gene: -
j_gene: TRBJ2-6
CDR3aa: CASTDGLSGANVLTF
CDR3nt: TGTGCCAGTACGGACGGACTCTCTGGGGCCAACGTCCTGACTTTC

v_gene: TRBV9
abundance: -
d_gene: -
j_gene: TRBJ1-2
CDR3aa: CASSVGVGDSGYTF
CDR3nt: TGTGCCAGCAGCGTAGGGGTAGGGGATTCTGGCTACACCTTC

v_gene: TRBV2
abundance: -
d_gene: TRBD2
j_gene: TRBJ2-7
CDR3aa: CASRVASGGNPYEQYF
CDR3nt: TGTGCCAGCCGGGTTGCTAGCGGGGGGAACCCCTACGAGCAGTACTTC

v_gene: TRBV23-1
abundance: -
d_gene: -
j_gene: TRBJ2-2
CDR3aa: CASSQSNRREVTGELFF
CDR3nt: TGCGCCAGCAGTCAATCGAATAGGCGGGAAGTGACCGGGGAGCTGTTTTTT

v_gene: TRBV7-2
abundance: -
d_gene: TRBD1
j_gene: TRBJ1-4
CDR3aa: CASSLVDRVNEKLFF
CDR3nt: TGTGCCAGCAGCTTAGTCGACAGGGTTAATGAAAAACTGTTTTTT

v_gene: TRBV18
abundance: -
d_gene: -
j_gene: TRBJ1-5
CDR3aa: CASSPRTLGSNQPQHF
CDR3nt: TGTGCCAGCTCACCACGAACCCTCGGGAGCAATCAGCCCCAGCATTTT

v_gene: TRBV3-1/TRBV3-2
abundance: -
d_gene: -
j_gene: TRBJ1-2
CDR3aa: CASSQQTAGYTF
CDR3nt: TGTGCCAGCAGCCAGCAGACAGCCGGCTACACCTTC

v_gene: TRBV4-1
abundance: -
d_gene: -
j_gene: TRBJ1-2
CDR3aa: CASSQASVFYGYTF
CDR3nt: TGCGCCAGCAGCCAAGCTAGTGTGTTCTATGGCTACACCTTC

v_gene: TRBV14
abundance: -
d_gene: TRBD1
j_gene: TRBJ2-7
CDR3aa: CASSQDRTGGSEQYF
CDR3nt: TGTGCCAGCAGCCAAGATCGGACAGGGGGCTCTGAGCAGTACTTC